These 18 T cell receptor beta chains were all obtained from the same sample, sequenced in a study of shared clonotypes between healthy human individuals. Using immunoSEQ multiplex PCR, the repertoire was profiled, and TCRdb retains in-frame clones only, with some absent. The sample lists 700,000 to 950,000 clones; 90% to 98% were seen once. Terminally differentiated effector memory CD45RA+ cells were excluded by CCR7 positive selection of CD45RO-negative cells. The sample was naive CD8+ T cells sorted from blood. These receptors came from a man aged 25-45 years in good health.

The CDR3 protein is CASSWGLAGVEQYF. DNA for the CDR3: TGTGCCAGCAGCTGGGGACTAGCGGGAGTCGAGCAGTACTTC. This chain links TRBV7-8 with TRBJ2-7, with TRBD2 matching 14 bases. CDR3 length: 14 residues. Germline CDR1 reads SGHVS; CDR2 reads FQNEAQ. Losses at the gene ends were 4 bases for V and 6 bases for J; bases not matched to a gene: 2.

The chain joins TRBV14 to TRBJ1-2, with D possibly matching TRBD1 (6 bases). CDR3 length equals 15 residues. V dropped 4 bases and J dropped 4 bases, with 16 bases sitting between them. Germline loops: CDR1 SGHDN, CDR2 FVKESK. The CDR3 is CASSPKDSGSYGYTF. The CDR3 DNA is TGTGCCAGCAGCCCGAAGGACAGCGGCAGCTATGGCTACACCTTC.

Concerning this clone: This sample also contains other DNA sequences that code for the same CDR3. This chain uses TRBV9 with TRBJ2-7, with D tentatively TRBD2 (6 bases). Trimming left V 0 bases short and J 2 bases short, with 9 bases between. The CDR3 extends over 14 amino acids. Germline V gene data show CDR1 as SGDLS and CDR2 as YYNGEE. The CDR3: CASSVGGETYEQYF. Here the CDR3 DNA reads TGTGCCAGCAGCGTAGGCGGGGAAACCTACGAGCAGTACTTC. The variable domain in full, completed from reference TRBV9 and TRBJ2-7, reads DSGVTQTPKHLITATGQRVTLRCSPRSGDLSVYWYQQSLDQGLQFLIQYYNGEERAKGNILERFSAQQFPDLHSELNLSSLELGDSALYFCASSVGGETYEQYFGPGTRLTVT.

A remark on this clone: This specimen includes other DNA sequences encoding the same CDR3. This chain connects TRBV14 to TRBJ2-7; D gene ambiguous. The germline V and J ends were trimmed by 4 bases and 5 bases, with 6 bases remaining between them. Germline assignment: CDR1 SGHDN and CDR2 FVKESK. CDR3 length: 11 amino acids. The DNA of the CDR3 is TGTGCCAGCAGCCTAGGGAACGAGCAGTACTTC. As protein: CASSLGNEQYF.

The V and J genes are TRBV27 and TRBJ2-3; no definite D call. The CDR3 is 15 residues long. Germline CDR1 is MNHEY and CDR2 is SMNVEV (reference sequence). V dropped 6 bases and J dropped 0 bases, with 13 bases sitting between them. CDR3 DNA: TGTGCCAGCAGCGACCCGTTGAGAAGCACAGATACGCAGTATTTT. Amino acid sequence: CASSDPLRSTDTQYF.

The CDR3 loop is CTSSSYEQYF. CDR3 DNA sequence: TGCACCAGCAGCTCCTACGAGCAGTACTTC. The genes are TRBV1 and TRBJ2-7. TRBV1 is a pseudogene locus. The CDR3 runs to 10 residues.

This rearrangement joins TRBV13 to TRBJ2-7, with 11 nucleotides matching TRBD1. The CDR3 has 14 amino acids. Germline V gene lookup returns CDR1 PRHDT and CDR2 FYEKMQ (reference sequence). V gave up 6 bases and J gave up 9 bases; unmatched junction bases: 10. The CDR3 coding sequence is TGTGCCAGCAGTACCGGGACAGGGGGTTTTGCGCAGTACTTC. Protein: CASSTGTGGFAQYF.

This chain uses TRBV6-5 with TRBJ2-1; 10 bases align to TRBD2. The CDR3 is made up of 16 amino acids. Germline loops: CDR1 MNHEY, CDR2 SVGAGI. With V trimmed by 3 bases and J by 1 base, 3 bases remained unmatched. The CDR3 DNA reads TGTGCCAGCAGTTATTGGACTAGCGGATCCTACAATGAGCAGTTCTTC. Amino acids: CASSYWTSGSYNEQFF.

This rearrangement joins TRBV6-4 to TRBJ2-5, with D possibly being TRBD1 (5 bases). This CDR3 has 15 amino acids. V gave up 0 bases and J gave up 2 bases, with 10 bases separating them. CDR1 is MRHNA, CDR2 SNTAGT, per germline. Here the CDR3 reads CASSDSPGPQETQYF. DNA of the CDR3: TGTGCCAGCAGTGACTCCCCAGGGCCACAAGAGACCCAGTACTTC.

In regard to this clone: The junction does not match germline at one end; this may be a read error. The V gene is TRBV7-2, the J gene TRBJ2-2, with 9 bases aligning to TRBD2. Germline loops: CDR1 SGHTA, CDR2 FQGNSA. The CDR3 is 15 residues long. DNA of the CDR3: TGTGCCAGCAGCTTCCGGCGGGAGGGCCACCGGGGAGCTGTTTTT. Residues: CASSFRREGHRGAVF.

The chain is built from TRBV11-3 and TRBJ2-1; TRBD2 aligns across 7 bases. The germline gives CDR1 SGHNT, CDR2 YENEEA. The trim removed 4 bases at V and 6 bases at J, leaving 6 bases unmatched. This CDR3 has 14 amino acids. CDR3 nucleotides: TGTGCCAGCAGCTCCCGCGGGAGTAGCAATGAGCAGTTCTTC. Translation gives CASSSRGSSNEQFF.

The rearrangement uses TRBV4-3 and TRBJ1-4; a possible D gene is TRBD1 (5 bases). The germline gives CDR1 LGHNA, CDR2 YSLEER. Between the trimmed V and J ends, which lost 0 bases and 7 bases, there was a span of 12 bases. This CDR3 is 15 amino acids long. For the CDR3, the DNA is TGCGCCAGCAGCCAAGAATCGGGGGGAAGTGAAAAACTGTTTTTT. This gives the protein CASSQESGGSEKLFF.

V is TRBV7-8 and J is TRBJ2-7, with TRBD2 matching 7 bases. This CDR3 spans 15 amino acids. From germline, CDR1 is SGHVS and CDR2 FQNEAQ. After removal of 5 bases from V and 1 base from J, the junction contained 8 bases not matched to a gene. CDR3 in amino acids: CASSPRAGASYEQYF. As DNA, the CDR3 is TGTGCCAGCAGCCCCCGTGCGGGAGCGTCCTACGAGCAGTACTTC.

The V call is TRBV2, the J call TRBJ2-7; D is uncertain. The CDR3 spans 15 residues. V dropped 10 bases and J dropped 0 bases, with 19 bases sitting between them. Germline loops: CDR1 SNHLY, CDR2 FYNNEI. As DNA, the CDR3 is TGTGCCACCAGAGGTCGAAGAACCCCCTCCTACGAGCAGTACTTC. This sequence encodes CATRGRRTPSYEQYF.

This clone was observed a few times. The CDR3 spells CASSVQSNRQFF. The CDR3 DNA is TGTGCCAGCAGCGTTCAGAGCAATCGGCAGTTCTTC. The chain employs TRBV9 and TRBJ2-1, with unresolved D. Germline CDR1 is SGDLS and CDR2 is YYNGEE. The CDR3 is made up of 12 amino acids. The V end lost 2 bases, the J end lost 12 bases, and 12 bases lay between the germline ends. Full variable domain (rest looked up from reference TRBV9 and TRBJ2-1): DSGVTQTPKHLITATGQRVTLRCSPRSGDLSVYWYQQSLDQGLQFLIQYYNGEERAKGNILERFSAQQFPDLHSELNLSSLELGDSALYFCASSVQSNRQFFGPGTRLTVL.

With respect to this clone: This same CDR3 is encoded by further DNA sequences in the sample. The gene calls are TRBV19 and TRBJ2-7; unclear D gene. Germline V CDR1 and CDR2: LNHDA, SQIVND (reference sequence). V was cut by 3 bases and J by 0 bases, with 6 bases left in between. The CDR3 loop spans 13 amino acids. DNA of the CDR3: TGTGCCAGTAGTATTCGCCTCTCCTACGAGCAGTACTTC. Its translation: CASSIRLSYEQYF.

CDR3 nucleotides: TGTGCCAGCAGCTTAACGAGTCAGCCCCAGCATTTT. Translated: CASSLTSQPQHF. The chain links TRBV7-8 to TRBJ1-5; the D is unclear. The CDR3 runs to 12 residues. V was clipped by 2 bases and J by 6 bases, with 5 bases between them. Germline V gene sequence: CDR1 SGHVS, CDR2 FQNEAQ.

The V gene is TRBV6-6, the J gene TRBJ2-3; 8 bases line up with TRBD2. With V trimmed by 8 bases and J by 3 bases, 13 bases remained unmatched. The CDR3 runs 16 residues. Germline V gene lookup returns CDR1 MNHNY and CDR2 SVGAGI (reference sequence). Here the CDR3 reads CASLQGISGITDTQYF. Here the CDR3 DNA reads TGTGCCAGCCTTCAAGGCATTAGCGGGATTACAGATACGCAGTATTTT.